Below, one T cell receptor (beta chain) is given with its context. This record comes from a study of CD8+ T cells in alopecia areata. About the study: Tofacitinib ran 6 to 18 months, followed by 6 months off drug.

This CDR3 region has 13 residues. V was cut by 2 bases and J by 6 bases, with 8 bases left in between. The V gene's germline CDR1 is MNHEY and CDR2 SVGAGI. cDNA serving as the sequencing template came from extracted, reverse transcribed RNA. Here immunoSEQ multiplex PCR was the method, and the copy in TCRdb shows in-frame clones only, minus some. The table lists around 140,000 clones, around 51% of them singletons. V and J are TRBV6-5 and TRBJ1-5; perhaps TRBD1 as D (5 bases). This specimen consisted of CD4+ T cells sorted from blood, obtained at week 0. The TCR originated in a human donor with alopecia areata. CDR3 amino acids: CASSYDRTQPQHF. CDR3 coding DNA: TGTGCCAGCAGTTACGACAGAACTCAGCCCCAGCATTTT.